Shown below are 5 T cell receptor beta chains from a single sample sequenced in a study of CD8 T cells in ankylosing spondylitis. One entry per CDR3 protein, called by TCRdb with MiXCR from the 5' RACE reads. The table lists about 160,000 distinct CDR3 sequences, around 9.6% of them singletons, with over 13% in the top ten. Sample: blood, either unsorted or a sorted T cell fraction (not recorded which). These receptors all stem from a female donor with ankylosing spondylitis or in good health (not recorded which).

This clonotype showed up many times. The CDR3 DNA reads as TGTGCCACCAGTGAAGTGTCGGGGCCCCAGCATTTT. It encodes CATSEVSGPQHF. The V and J genes are TRBV24-1 and TRBJ1-5; D not resolved. This CDR3 has 12 amino acids. Germline V lookup: CDR1 KGHDR, CDR2 SFDVKD. Trimming shortened V by 4 bases and J by 9 bases, and 9 bases separated the two germline ends.

This clonotype was detected many times. This chain joins TRBV7-9 and TRBJ1-1, with TRBD1 as a possible D gene (6 bases). Trimming left V 7 bases short and J 4 bases short, with 13 bases between. The CDR3 has 13 amino acids. CDR1 and CDR2 from the germline V gene are SEHNR and FQNEAQ (reference sequence). For the CDR3, the DNA is TGTGCCAGCATGCCGACGGGGGCCACTGAAGCTTTCTTT. This translates into CASMPTGATEAFF.

Only a few counts were recorded for this clonotype. The V and J genes are TRBV5-5 and TRBJ2-7; D call uncertain. The CDR3 spans 13 residues. Germline assignment: CDR1 SGHKS and CDR2 YYEKEE (reference sequence). Trimming shortened V by 4 bases and J by 0 bases, and 8 bases separated the two germline ends. The DNA of the CDR3 is TGTGCCAGCAGCACAGCCTCCTCCTACGAGCAGTACTTC. Protein sequence: CASSTASSYEQYF.

The chain has TRBV7-2 and TRBJ2-7, with 8 bases lining up with TRBD2. Losses at the gene ends were 0 bases for V and 2 bases for J; bases not matched to a gene: 3. CDR3 size: 15 residues. Germline CDR1 is SGHTA and CDR2 is FQGNSA. DNA for the CDR3: TGTGCCAGCAGCTTAGCACCGGGACTAGCCTACGAGCAGTACTTC. Amino acids: CASSLAPGLAYEQYF. Based on the CDR3 plus reference TRBV7-2 and TRBJ2-7, the full variable domain is GAGVSQSPSNKVTEKGKDVELRCDPISGHTALYWYRQSLGQGLEFLIYFQGNSAPDKSGLPSDRFSAERTGGSVSTLTIQRTQQEDSAVYLCASSLAPGLAYEQYFGPGTRLTVT.

V is TRBV10-2 and J is TRBJ2-3, with 7 positions matching TRBD2. This CDR3 has 14 residues. Germline-derived CDR1 and CDR2 are WSHSY and SAAADI. The V and J ends lost 6 bases and 6 bases, in that order; junction bases with no gene match: 9. The CDR3 DNA reads TGCGCCAGCAGAGGGACTACCTCTTGGGATACGCAGTATTTT. This encodes CASRGTTSWDTQYF.